The 28 T cell receptor beta chains in this list originate from one sample, sequenced in a study of cytomegalovirus exposure and HLA in healthy donors. The PCR had 60 Vbeta and 13 Jbeta primers. TCRdb keeps only in-frame clones here, not all; method: immunoSEQ multiplex PCR. The data hold around 140,000 clones, with around three quarters observed a single time. Sequencing was carried out using PBMCs. These receptors were obtained from a woman under 30 in good health and CMV-seropositive.

The chain has TRBV6-5 and TRBJ1-3; weak D call: TRBD1 (6 bases). This CDR3 region has 12 residues. The V gene's germline CDR1 is MNHEY and CDR2 SVGAGI. V was clipped by 6 bases and J by 5 bases, with 8 bases between them. CDR3 region: CASSQGRNTIYF. CDR3 bases: TGTGCCAGCAGCCAGGGGAGAAACACCATATATTTT.

The CDR3 sequence: CASSPAGHPLGEKLFF. CDR3 DNA sequence: TGTGCCAGCAGCCCAGCAGGACACCCATTGGGGGAAAAACTGTTTTTT. The rearrangement joins TRBV5-5 to TRBJ1-4; D is possibly TRBD1 (5 bases). The CDR3 is 16 residues long. V was trimmed by 4 bases and J by 8 bases, leaving 21 bases between them. Germline V CDR1 and CDR2: SGHKS, YYEKEE (reference sequence).

The gene calls are TRBV7-9 and TRBJ1-1; maybe TRBD1 (5 bases). The germline V and J ends were trimmed by 1 base and 1 base, with 13 bases remaining between them. Germline CDR1 and CDR2: SEHNR and FQNEAQ (reference sequence). CDR3 length: 16 residues. The CDR3 DNA is TGTGCCAGCAGCTTAGGGGGGGTAACTCGGAACACTGAAGCTTTCTTT. Translating gives CASSLGGVTRNTEAFF.

The chain employs TRBV21-1 and TRBJ2-5; the DNA was not compared with TRBD1, the D call given in the table. TRBV21-1 is a pseudogene locus. The length of the CDR3 is 21 residues. CDR3 sequence reads: CASSKRDRCGQGRRSQETQYF. CDR3 DNA: TGTGCCAGCAGCAAAAGAGACCGTTGCGGACAGGGTCGTCGGTCACAAGAGACCCAGTACTTC.

The chain uses TRBV30 and TRBJ1-4; D may be TRBD1 (6 bases). The CDR3 consists of 18 residues. Trimming cost V 3 bases and J 8 bases, with 28 bases left between them. Germline V lookup: CDR1 GTSNPN, CDR2 SVGIG (reference sequence). DNA of the CDR3: TGTGCCTGGAGCTCTTTGGACAGATTTGCAACTAGTCGGGAAAAACTGTTTTTT. Protein product: CAWSSLDRFATSREKLFF.

The rearrangement uses TRBV28 and TRBJ2-7; 9 bases agree with TRBD1. Looked up from germline, CDR1 is MDHEN and CDR2 is SYDVKM. After removal of 3 bases from V and 0 bases from J, the junction contained 6 bases not matched to a gene. The CDR3 sequence is 16 residues long. The CDR3: CASSLGQGLFSYEQYF. The CDR3 nucleotides read TGTGCCAGCAGTTTGGGACAGGGACTATTCTCCTACGAGCAGTACTTC.

In DNA, the CDR3 is TGTGCCAGCAGCTTGGAGGGAGGAGGCTCCTACGAGCAGTACTTC. This translates into CASSLEGGGSYEQYF. The chain couples TRBV11-2 to TRBJ2-7; possible D gene TRBD2, 6 bases. The length of the CDR3 is 15 residues. The V end was cut by 3 bases, the J end by 0 bases, with 12 bases between. Germline-derived CDR1 and CDR2 are SGHAT and FQNNGV.

The chain has TRBV5-4 and TRBJ2-3, with D hard to call. CDR3 length equals 14 residues. V was clipped by 0 bases and J by 1 base, with 6 bases between them. Germline CDR1 reads SGHNT; CDR2 reads YYREEE (reference sequence). In DNA, the CDR3 is TGTGCCAGCAGCTTGGGGGCTGGCACAGATACGCAGTATTTT. Its translation: CASSLGAGTDTQYF.

The J gene is TRBJ2-4, the V gene TRBV10-1, with D tentatively TRBD1 (7 bases). The CDR3 has 18 residues. V lost 2 bases, J lost 0 bases, and 17 bases lay in between. The germline V gene has CDR1 WNHNN and CDR2 SYGVQD (reference sequence). CDR3 nucleotide sequence: TGCGCCAGCAGTGAGGACAGGGAGGTCGAAATAGCCAAAAACATTCAGTACTTC. Residues: CASSEDREVEIAKNIQYF.

V usage is TRBV5-1 and J usage is TRBJ2-5; D uncertain. Matching the DNA end better, TRBJ2-7 makes the J call doubtful. The germline gives CDR1 SGHRS, CDR2 YFSETQ. The CDR3 sequence is 13 residues long. In DNA form, the CDR3 reads TGCGCCAGCAGCTTCCCTAGACCCTACGAGCAGTACTTC. Translation gives CASSFPRPYEQYF.

The chain couples TRBV5-1 to TRBJ2-2; possible D gene TRBD1, 6 bases. V lost 0 bases and J lost 6, with 9 bases in between. This CDR3 has 14 amino acids. Germline V gives CDR1 SGHRS, CDR2 YFSETQ. CDR3: CASSLASGAGELFF. The CDR3 region has the DNA TGCGCCAGCAGCTTGGCGTCAGGGGCCGGGGAGCTGTTTTTT.

In its sample, this clone was seen a few times. The conserved closing phenylalanine or tryptophan is absent in this CDR3, likely reflecting a read error. The DNA is left out, because the CDR3 cannot be placed on it with certainty; the CDR3 is given as TCRdb lists it. The V gene is TRBV5-6, the J gene TRBJ1-1. Germline CDR1 SGHDT, CDR2 YYEEEE. The CDR3 adds up to 13 amino acids, both ends counted. The CDR3 loop is CASSLAGGARVSC.

This sequence joins TRBV2 and TRBJ1-1; no firm D call. V lost 3 bases and J lost 6, with 11 bases in between. Germline V gene data show CDR1 as SNHLY and CDR2 as FYNNEI. There are 13 residues in the CDR3. This CDR3 is CASSEGRSAEAFF. The CDR3 coding sequence is TGTGCCAGCAGTGAGGGCAGGTCGGCTGAAGCTTTCTTT.

The chain uses TRBV6-1 and TRBJ2-7; 7 bases fit TRBD1. Germline V gene sequence: CDR1 MNHNS, CDR2 SASEGT. The CDR3 is 15 residues long. With 3 bases clipped from V and 7 bases from J, the junction kept 12 bases outside the gene matches. In DNA, the CDR3 is TGTGCCAGCAGTGAGAGGGGGACAGCTTTACGGGAGCAGTACTTC. Protein: CASSERGTALREQYF.

This clone was detected a few times. The CDR3 sequence: CASGTGMSRTEAFF. The CDR3 DNA is TGTGCCAGCGGTACAGGGATGAGTAGGACTGAAGCTTTCTTT. V usage is TRBV6-1 and J usage is TRBJ1-1; tentative D call: TRBD1 (6 bases). The germline CDR1 and CDR2 sequences are MNHNS and SASEGT. Trimming stripped 8 bases from V and 5 bases from J, with 18 bases between. CDR3 size: 14 residues.

The chain couples TRBV6-5 to TRBJ1-2; 8 bases map to TRBD1. The J segment lost 4 bases and the V segment lost 6 bases, leaving 4 bases of the junction unmatched. Germline CDR1 MNHEY, CDR2 SVGAGI. This CDR3 has 13 amino acids. In DNA, the CDR3 is TGTGCCAGCAGGAAAACAGGGGGCTATGGCTACACCTTC. Translation: CASRKTGGYGYTF.

The CDR3: CASSLSQGSNQPQHF. The CDR3 nucleotides read TGTGCCAGCAGTTTATCGCAGGGGAGCAATCAGCCCCAGCATTTT. The chain has TRBV28 and TRBJ1-5; D is perhaps TRBD1 (6 bases). The CDR3 length is 15 residues. V gave up 1 base and J gave up 1 base, with 8 bases separating them. Germline V lookup: CDR1 MDHEN, CDR2 SYDVKM.

This sequence joins TRBV30 and TRBJ2-3; 7 nucleotides align to TRBD2. The CDR3 length is 15 residues. The J segment lost 2 bases and the V segment lost 0 bases, leaving 5 bases of the junction unmatched. Per germline, CDR1 GTSNPN and CDR2 SVGIG (reference sequence). The CDR3 bases are TGTGCCTGGAGTGTACAAGCGGGGCACACAGATACGCAGTATTTT. Protein product: CAWSVQAGHTDTQYF.

This chain uses TRBV2 with TRBJ1-5, with D uncertain. This CDR3 contains 14 residues. Looked up from germline, CDR1 is SNHLY and CDR2 is FYNNEI. Trimming removed 0 bases from V and 9 bases from J, with 12 bases in between. CDR3 nucleotide sequence: TGTGCCAGCAGTGAAGCGTGGCTAGGCGGGCCCCAGCATTTT. This sequence encodes CASSEAWLGGPQHF.

About this clone: A read error is possible here, since a much larger clone lies one base away. DNA for the CDR3: TGTGCCAGCAGTAGACTAGCGGGGGGCACAGATACGCAGTATTTT. The encoded protein is CASSRLAGGTDTQYF. The J gene is TRBJ2-3, the V gene TRBV6-5; 12 positions match TRBD2. Per the germline V gene, CDR1 is MNHEY and CDR2 is SVGAGI. Trimming removed 5 bases from V and 1 base from J; junction bases left unmatched: 1. This CDR3 has 15 amino acids.

Here the CDR3 DNA reads TGCAGCGTTAGTGGGGCAGGGGATGGCTACACCTTC. Encoded protein: CSVSGAGDGYTF. The rearrangement uses TRBV29-1 and TRBJ1-2; D is perhaps TRBD1 (6 bases). CDR3 length: 12 amino acids. V lost 5 bases to trimming and J lost 6 bases, with 13 bases between them. Germline assignment: CDR1 SQVTM and CDR2 ANQGSEA.

This chain uses TRBV6-6 with TRBJ2-7, with D maybe TRBD2 (5 bases). The CDR3 consists of 14 residues. Trimming stripped 4 bases from V and 6 bases from J, with 16 bases between. Germline V lookup: CDR1 MNHNY, CDR2 SVGAGI (reference sequence). CDR3 coding DNA: TGTGCCAGCAGTTTACTCGAGGGTATAGGCGAGCAGTACTTC. This sequence encodes CASSLLEGIGEQYF.

The chain couples TRBV6-6 to TRBJ2-7, with D tentatively TRBD1 (8 bases). Germline CDR1 is MNHNY and CDR2 is SVGAGI (reference sequence). V lost 6 bases and J 4 bases, leaving 19 bases between the germline ends. CDR3 length equals 15 residues. The CDR3 protein is CASSQGTGAGYEQYF. The CDR3 DNA sequence: TGTGCCAGCAGCCAGGGGACAGGAGCGGGATACGAGCAGTACTTC.

V usage is TRBV29-1 and J usage is TRBJ1-2; no firm D call. Germline V gene data show CDR1 as SQVTM and CDR2 as ANQGSEA. Trimming pared 5 bases from V and 0 bases from J, leaving 13 bases between. This CDR3 region has 14 residues. This chain's CDR3 is CSVIIDGANYGYTF. CDR3 sequence (DNA): TGCAGCGTTATTATCGACGGAGCTAACTATGGCTACACCTTC. The full variable domain, completed using reference TRBV29-1 and TRBJ1-2, is SAVISQKPSRDICQRGTSLTIQCQVDSQVTMMFWYRQQPGQSLTLIATANQGSEATYESGFVIDKFPISRPNLTFSTLTVSNMSPEDSSIYLCSVIIDGANYGYTFGSGTRLTVV.

The CDR3 nucleotides are TGTGCCAGCCTTCGGGGAGAGACCCAGTACTTC. Its translation: CASLRGETQYF. The chain recombines TRBV18 with TRBJ2-5, with a possible D match to TRBD2 (5 bases). CDR3 size: 11 residues. V lost 8 bases to trimming and J lost 4 bases, with 8 bases between them. Germline CDR1 and CDR2: KGHSH and LQKENI.

To note about this clone: The same CDR3 arises from other DNA sequences in this sample as well. V and J are TRBV11-3 and TRBJ2-3, with TRBD2 identical over 7 bases. Germline V CDR1 and CDR2: SGHNT, YENEEA. This CDR3 spans 13 amino acids. V shed 3 bases and J 3 bases; nucleotides not matched to a gene: 0. The CDR3 coding sequence is TGTGCCAGCAGCTTCGGGGGGACAGATACGCAGTATTTT. It encodes CASSFGGTDTQYF.

The chain carries TRBV19 and TRBJ1-2; D is perhaps TRBD1 (6 bases). Germline V lookup: CDR1 LNHDA, CDR2 SQIVND (reference sequence). V lost 10 bases and J 4 bases, leaving 19 bases between the germline ends. The CDR3 totals 14 residues. The CDR3 loop reads CATYNGDTRYGYTF. The CDR3 DNA follows: TGTGCCACCTACAACGGGGACACTCGCTATGGCTACACCTTC.

This chain joins TRBV9 and TRBJ1-2; D possibly corresponds to TRBD1 (5 bases). Trimming stripped 0 bases from V and 4 bases from J, with 10 bases between. CDR1 is SGDLS, CDR2 YYNGEE, per germline. The CDR3 runs 14 residues. CDR3: CASSVAGGGYGYTF. The CDR3 bases are TGTGCCAGCAGCGTAGCTGGGGGGGGCTATGGCTACACCTTC.